These 28 T cell receptor beta chains originate from one sample sequenced in a study of human T cells and chemical hapten exposure. Time point described: pre-sensitization, week 0. The treatment: therapeutic diphenylcyclopropenone sensitization with weekly scalp DPC. Each CDR3 protein is one row after TCRdb ran MiXCR on the RACE reads. The sample records around 260,000 distinct CDR3 sequences, about 8.6% being singletons. The sample consisted of whole blood, taken in connection with sensitization to the hapten diphenylcyclopropenone (DPC). The receptors come from a woman between 35 and 50 years old with alopecia areata. Some clones in this sample may be carry-over from other donors' samples.

This clonotype turned up a few times. The chain links TRBV28 to TRBJ1-3, with 8 bases fitting TRBD1. Germline V lookup: CDR1 MDHEN, CDR2 SYDVKM. V shed 11 bases and J 0 bases; nucleotides not matched to a gene: 6. This CDR3 is built from 14 residues. The CDR3 region is CAGQTGGSGNTIYF. The CDR3 region has the DNA TGTGCCGGTCAAACAGGGGGCTCTGGAAACACCATATATTTT.

The chain's CDR3 is CASSQVGTGGNTIYF. The CDR3, as DNA: TGTGCCAGCAGCCAAGTAGGGACAGGTGGAAACACCATATATTTT. The chain is built from TRBV3-1 and TRBJ1-3; 8 bases are shared with TRBD1. This CDR3 is 15 amino acids long. Per the germline V gene, CDR1 is LGHDT and CDR2 is YNNKEL (reference sequence). V trimming: 1 base; J trimming: 3 bases; junction bases outside the gene matches: 2. Variable domain in full (rest from reference TRBV3-1 and TRBJ1-3): DTAVSQTPKYLVTQMGNDKSIKCEQNLGHDTMYWYKQDSKKFLKIMFSYNNKELIINETVPNRFSPKSPDKAHLNLHINSLELGDSAVYFCASSQVGTGGNTIYFGEGSWLTVV.

The table lists this clonotype with many counts. The chain combines TRBV7-8 with TRBJ2-5; 7 bases align to TRBD1. Trimming removed 2 bases from V and 7 bases from J; junction bases left unmatched: 13. CDR3 size: 16 residues. Germline CDR1 and CDR2: SGHVS and FQNEAQ. This CDR3 reads CASSLMGQRGLATQYF. Here the CDR3 DNA reads TGTGCCAGCAGCTTAATGGGACAGAGGGGTTTAGCGACCCAGTACTTC. The variable domain in full, completed from reference TRBV7-8 and TRBJ2-5, reads GAGVSQSPRYKVAKRGQDVALRCDPISGHVSLFWYQQALGQGPEFLTYFQNEAQLDKSGLPSDRFFAERPEGSVSTLKIQRTQQEDSAVYLCASSLMGQRGLATQYFGPGTRLLVL.

This clonotype was seen only a few times. The chain uses TRBV12-3 or TRBV12-4 and TRBJ2-7; perhaps TRBD2 as D (5 bases). V was cut by 4 bases and J by 3 bases, with 13 bases left in between. The CDR3 extends over 14 amino acids. The CDR3 sequence is CASSSAAIGYEQYF. The CDR3 DNA reads TGTGCCAGCAGTTCAGCGGCGATCGGCTACGAGCAGTACTTC.

The rearrangement joins TRBV6-1 to TRBJ2-5; D might be TRBD2 (6 bases). The V gene lost 2 bases and the J gene lost 1 base, with 11 bases spanning the gap. CDR1 is MNHNS, CDR2 SASEGT, per germline. The CDR3 is 15 residues long. The DNA of the CDR3 is TGTGCCAGCAGTGAAAGTTTACTAGCCCAAGAGACCCAGTACTTC. This codes for CASSESLLAQETQYF.

The rearrangement joins TRBV3-1 to TRBJ2-1; 7 nucleotides align to TRBD2. The J segment lost 0 bases and the V segment lost 4 bases, leaving 6 bases of the junction unmatched. Germline CDR1 is LGHDT and CDR2 is YNNKEL (reference sequence). The CDR3 contains 16 residues. DNA for the CDR3: TGTGCCAGCAGCCTACTAGCGCAAAGCTCCTACAATGAGCAGTTCTTC. Residues: CASSLLAQSSYNEQFF.

This clonotype has at least ten counts. The chain carries TRBV7-9 and TRBJ1-4; possible D gene TRBD1, 5 bases. This CDR3 spans 15 amino acids. The germline CDR1 and CDR2 sequences are SEHNR and FQNEAQ (reference sequence). Trimming pared 0 bases from V and 7 bases from J, leaving 12 bases between. CDR3 sequence reads: CASSLAGALSEKLFF. CDR3 nucleotide sequence: TGTGCCAGCAGCTTAGCTGGGGCCCTTAGTGAAAAACTGTTTTTT.

With respect to this clonotype: One end of the junction does not line up with germline, which may come from a read error. The chain is built from TRBV7-7 and TRBJ1-4; TRBD1 agrees at 8 bases. The CDR3 contains 15 residues. CDR1 is SSHAT and CDR2 is FNYEAQ in the germline V gene (reference sequence). This chain's CDR3 is CASSLGQGKAEKLFF. As DNA, the CDR3 is TGTGCTAGCAGCCTCGGACAGGGCAAGGCTGAAAAACTGTTTTTT.

V is TRBV20-1 and J is TRBJ1-1; weak D call: TRBD1 (5 bases). The CDR3 spans 17 residues. Germline lookup yields CDR1 DFQATT and CDR2 SNEGSKA (reference sequence). V lost 0 bases and J lost 1, with 18 bases in between. The CDR3 protein is CSARDRLGGPANTEAFF. CDR3 in DNA: TGCAGTGCTAGAGATAGGCTTGGGGGTCCCGCGAACACTGAAGCTTTCTTT.

The V gene is TRBV4-2, the J gene TRBJ1-1; D is ambiguous. This CDR3 spans 15 amino acids. The V gene's germline CDR1 is LGHNA and CDR2 YNFKEQ. Trimming removed 4 bases at V and 3 bases at J, with 15 bases between. The CDR3 region has the DNA TGTGCCAGCAGCCCAGGACTCCTGTCGGACACTGAAGCTTTCTTT. It encodes CASSPGLLSDTEAFF.

This clonotype was detected only a few times. In DNA, the CDR3 is TGTGCCAGCAGCCAAGCACGGGAGGGCCGGCGGAATGAGCAGTTCTTC. This translates into CASSQAREGRRNEQFF. V usage is TRBV3-1 and J usage is TRBJ2-1; 8 bases align to TRBD2. CDR1 and CDR2 (germline): LGHDT, YNNKEL (reference sequence). With 1 base clipped from V and 7 bases from J, the junction kept 9 bases outside the gene matches. The CDR3 loop spans 16 amino acids.

This clonotype has a handful of counts. The chain has TRBV6-5 and TRBJ2-1; TRBD2 matches 8 bases. The V gene's germline CDR1 is MNHEY and CDR2 SVGAGI. The CDR3 is 17 residues long. The V gene end was trimmed by 5 bases and the J gene end by 0 bases; junction bases not matched to a gene: 9. CDR3 region: CASSPRGAVSSYNEQFF. CDR3 DNA: TGTGCCAGCAGTCCGCGGGGGGCGGTGAGCTCCTACAATGAGCAGTTCTTC.

V and J are TRBV7-9 and TRBJ2-1, with D perhaps being TRBD1 or TRBD2 (5 bases each). V was shortened by 2 bases and J by 8 bases, with 13 bases between the two germline ends. Germline V gene sequence: CDR1 SEHNR, CDR2 FQNEAQ (reference sequence). The CDR3 has 14 residues. The CDR3 loop is CASSLPPPGHEQFF. The CDR3 nucleotides are TGTGCCAGCAGCTTACCCCCGCCGGGGCATGAGCAGTTCTTC.

This clonotype was seen only a few times. This chain connects TRBV12-3 or TRBV12-4 to TRBJ1-1; 7 bases map to TRBD1. This CDR3 is 15 amino acids long. V was clipped by 6 bases and J by 0 bases; unmatched bases: 7. CDR3 amino acids: CASSPRGTVNTEAFF. Written as DNA, the CDR3 is TGTGCCAGCAGCCCGCGGGGGACAGTGAACACTGAAGCTTTCTTT.

The genes are TRBV7-8 and TRBJ2-1; 7 positions match TRBD1. The germline gives CDR1 SGHVS, CDR2 FQNEAQ. CDR3 size: 15 residues. Trimming took 6 bases from V and 6 from J; bases not matched to a gene: 11. For the CDR3, the DNA is TGTGCCAGCAGACCGTTAGGGGGCTGGTTCAATGAGCAGTTCTTC. Residues: CASRPLGGWFNEQFF.

This clonotype was observed at least ten times. The chain links TRBV20-1 to TRBJ2-2, with 12 bases matching TRBD1. CDR3 size: 15 residues. Per the germline V gene, CDR1 is DFQATT and CDR2 is SNEGSKA (reference sequence). V was clipped by 5 bases and J by 7 bases; unmatched bases: 8. This CDR3 is CSALRGQGANGELFF. CDR3 coding DNA: TGCAGTGCTCTAAGGGGACAGGGGGCAAACGGGGAGCTGTTTTTT.

This clonotype was counted only a few times. V is TRBV4-3 and J is TRBJ2-1; possibly TRBD1 or TRBD2 for D (6 bases each). The length of the CDR3 is 14 residues. With 1 base removed from V and 8 bases from J, the gap between germline ends came to 12 bases. From germline, CDR1 is LGHNA and CDR2 YSLEER. The CDR3 nucleotides read TGCGCCAGCAGCCAAGCGGGGGCCAAGGATGAGCAGTTCTTC. Protein product: CASSQAGAKDEQFF.

A few counts support this clonotype. The rearrangement uses TRBV10-2 and TRBJ1-1, with D hard to call. From germline, CDR1 is WSHSY and CDR2 SAAADI. The germline V and J ends were trimmed by 5 bases and 5 bases, with 24 bases remaining between them. The CDR3 runs 17 residues. The CDR3 DNA follows: TGCGCCAGCAGTAGGAGCTCCCGTTTTTCCTTAGGGACTGAAGCTTTCTTT. This translates into CASSRSSRFSLGTEAFF.

Many counts were recorded for this clonotype. The V gene is TRBV7-2, the J gene TRBJ2-5; tentatively, D is TRBD2 (5 bases). Germline assignment: CDR1 SGHTA and CDR2 FQGNSA. The CDR3 has 12 residues. V was pared by 2 bases and J by 7 bases, with 8 bases between. CDR3 nucleotides: TGTGCCAGCAGCTTAAGCGGAGGGACCCAGTACTTC. Protein: CASSLSGGTQYF.

The sample holds many counts of this clonotype. J is TRBJ2-3 and V is TRBV6-4, with 8 bases that match TRBD2. V lost 2 bases and J lost 1; bases outside the gene matches: 2. The CDR3 consists of 15 residues. Germline lookup yields CDR1 MRHNA and CDR2 SNTAGT. CDR3 sequence reads: CASSDGAGGTDTQYF. The DNA of the CDR3 is TGTGCCAGCAGTGACGGAGCGGGAGGCACAGATACGCAGTATTTT.

This clonotype was counted only a few times. Germline and junction disagree at one end, which may indicate a read error. The rearrangement uses TRBV7-7 and TRBJ1-3; no definite D call. CDR3 length equals 16 residues. In germline, CDR1 is SSHAT, CDR2 FNYEAQ (reference sequence). The CDR3: CASSLLRSGRGNTIYF. The DNA of the CDR3 is TGTGCTAGCAGCTTACTCAGGAGCGGGCGTGGAAACACCATATATTTT.

This clonotype was counted only a few times. The chain has TRBV2 and TRBJ1-6; no definite D call. The CDR3 totals 14 residues. The V end lost 5 bases, the J end lost 6 bases, and 11 bases lay between the germline ends. Per the germline V gene, CDR1 is SNHLY and CDR2 is FYNNEI. In nucleotides, the CDR3 is TGTGCCAGCAGTTCCGACACAAGTAATTCACCCCTCCACTTT. Translation: CASSSDTSNSPLHF.

This clonotype was detected only a few times. The rearrangement joins TRBV18 to TRBJ2-4, with a weak D call TRBD1 (5 bases). The CDR3 spans 15 residues. CDR1 and CDR2 (germline): KGHSH, LQKENI. V lost 3 bases, J lost 5 bases, and 14 bases lay in between. CDR3 in amino acids: CASSPPLGAENIQYF. The CDR3 DNA is TGTGCCAGCTCACCCCCGCTAGGGGCCGAAAACATTCAGTACTTC.

There are a few counts of this clonotype. The chain is built from TRBV9 and TRBJ1-3; a weak D match, TRBD1 (5 bases). The CDR3 totals 15 residues. V was cut by 0 bases and J by 3 bases, with 10 bases left in between. Germline CDR1 reads SGDLS; CDR2 reads YYNGEE. CDR3 sequence: CASSVGGTYGNTIYF. The CDR3 DNA follows: TGTGCCAGCAGCGTAGGAGGGACCTATGGAAACACCATATATTTT.

This clonotype was detected ten times or more. V and J are TRBV5-1 and TRBJ1-2; 10 nucleotides line up with TRBD1. The CDR3 has 14 residues. V trimming: 3 bases; J trimming: 4 bases; junction bases outside the gene matches: 3. CDR1 is SGHRS, CDR2 YFSETQ, per germline. The CDR3 region is CASSSGQGSYGYTF. The CDR3 DNA is TGCGCCAGCAGCTCGGGACAGGGGTCCTATGGCTACACCTTC.

V and J are TRBV20-1 and TRBJ2-3, with D possibly matching TRBD2 (6 bases). Germline CDR1 is DFQATT and CDR2 is SNEGSKA (reference sequence). V gave up 5 bases and J gave up 6 bases, with 18 bases separating them. The length of the CDR3 is 14 residues. The CDR3 spells CSAVGGTDFDTQYF. The CDR3 DNA is TGCAGTGCTGTAGGCGGGACCGACTTCGATACGCAGTATTTT.

This chain links TRBV7-3 with TRBJ2-2, with D possibly being TRBD2 (6 bases). The germline V and J ends were trimmed by 3 bases and 1 base, with 12 bases remaining between them. Germline CDR1 is SGHTA and CDR2 is FQGTGA. CDR3 length equals 16 residues. CDR3: CASSLTTSQNTGELFF. CDR3 in DNA: TGTGCCAGCAGCTTGACCACTAGCCAGAACACCGGGGAGCTGTTTTTT. Filled out from reference TRBV7-3 and TRBJ2-2, the complete variable domain reads GAGVSQTPSNKVTEKGKYVELRCDPISGHTALYWYRQSLGQGPEFLIYFQGTGAADDSGLPNDRFFAVRPEGSVSTLKIQRTERGDSAVYLCASSLTTSQNTGELFFGEGSRLTVL.

In its sample, this clonotype was seen a few times. The rearrangement joins TRBV27 to TRBJ1-2; D uncertain. This CDR3 region has 14 residues. Germline V gene data show CDR1 as MNHEY and CDR2 as SMNVEV (reference sequence). V gave up 2 bases and J gave up 4 bases, with 11 bases separating them. Written as DNA, the CDR3 is TGTGCCAGCAGTTTAGGAATTGTGGGCTATGGCTACACCTTC. The encoded protein is CASSLGIVGYGYTF.